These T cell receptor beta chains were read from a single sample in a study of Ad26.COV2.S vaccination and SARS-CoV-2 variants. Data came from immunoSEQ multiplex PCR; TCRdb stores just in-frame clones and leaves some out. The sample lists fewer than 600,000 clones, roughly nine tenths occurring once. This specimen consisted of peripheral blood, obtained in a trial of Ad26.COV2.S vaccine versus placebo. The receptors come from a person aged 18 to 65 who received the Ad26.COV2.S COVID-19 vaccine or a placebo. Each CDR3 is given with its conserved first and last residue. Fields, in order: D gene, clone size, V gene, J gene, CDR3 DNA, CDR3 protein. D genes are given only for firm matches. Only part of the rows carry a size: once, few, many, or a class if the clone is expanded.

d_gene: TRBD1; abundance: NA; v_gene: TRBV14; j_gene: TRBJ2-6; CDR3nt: TGTGCCAGCAGCATCACAGGGGCTGGGGCCAACGTCCTGACTTTC; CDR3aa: CASSITGAGANVLTF
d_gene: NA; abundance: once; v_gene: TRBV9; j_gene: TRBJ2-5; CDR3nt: TGTGCCAGCAGCGTAGGTTTAGCGGTGGGGGAGACCCAGTACTTC; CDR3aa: CASSVGLAVGETQYF
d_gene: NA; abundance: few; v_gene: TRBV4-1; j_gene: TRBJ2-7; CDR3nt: TGCGCCAGCAGCCAAGGCCCAGGCTCCTACGAGCAGTACTTC; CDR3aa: CASSQGPGSYEQYF
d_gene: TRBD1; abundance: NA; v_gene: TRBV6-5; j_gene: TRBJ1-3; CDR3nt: TGTGCCAGCAGGGAGACAGGGGGAGCTACCATATATTTT; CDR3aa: CASRETGGATIYF
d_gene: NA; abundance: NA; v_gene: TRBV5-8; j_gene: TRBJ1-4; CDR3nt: TGTGCCAGCAGCCTCGGAACAGGACCAACTAATGAAAAACTGTTTTTT; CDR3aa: CASSLGTGPTNEKLFF
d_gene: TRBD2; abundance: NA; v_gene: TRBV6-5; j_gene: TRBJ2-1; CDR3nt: TGTGCCAGCAGTTACGAAAGCGGGAGTTTCTACAATGAGCAGTTCTTC; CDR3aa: CASSYESGSFYNEQFF
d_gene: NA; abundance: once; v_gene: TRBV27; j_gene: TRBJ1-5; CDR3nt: TGTGCCAGCAGTTCGCCGGGGGGTAGCAATCAGCCCCAGCATTTT; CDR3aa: CASSSPGGSNQPQHF
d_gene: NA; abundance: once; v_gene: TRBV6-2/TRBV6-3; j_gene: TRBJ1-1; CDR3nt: TGTGCCAGCAGTTACTCTGTGTCCCGCGGCGTCGCTTTCTTT; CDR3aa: CASSYSVSRGVAFF
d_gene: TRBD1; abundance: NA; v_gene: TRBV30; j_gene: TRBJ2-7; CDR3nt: TGTGCCTGGAGCCGAGGACAGGGCGAGTGGCAGTACTTC; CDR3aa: CAWSRGQGEWQYF
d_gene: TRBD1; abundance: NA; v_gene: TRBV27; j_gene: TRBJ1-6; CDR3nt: TGTGCCAGCAGTTTATTAGGGACAGGGAGGAATTCACCCCTCCACTTT; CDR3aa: CASSLLGTGRNSPLHF
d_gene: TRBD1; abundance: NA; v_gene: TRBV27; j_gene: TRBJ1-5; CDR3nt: TGTGCCAGCAGTCCGGGACAGTATAGCAATCAGCCCCAGCATTTT; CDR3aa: CASSPGQYSNQPQHF
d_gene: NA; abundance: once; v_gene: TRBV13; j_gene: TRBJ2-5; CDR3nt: TGTGCCAGCAGCTTTACGGTCCAAGAGACCCAGTACTTC; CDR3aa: CASSFTVQETQYF
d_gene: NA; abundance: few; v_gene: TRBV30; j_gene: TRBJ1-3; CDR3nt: TGTGCCTGGAAATCGGTACGGAAAGGAAACACCATATATTTT; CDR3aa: CAWKSVRKGNTIYF
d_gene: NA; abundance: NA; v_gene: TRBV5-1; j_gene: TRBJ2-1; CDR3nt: TGCGCCAGCAGCTCATCCTACGGTAGCGGAAACTCCTACAATGAGCAGTTCTTC; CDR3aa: CASSSSYGSGNSYNEQFF
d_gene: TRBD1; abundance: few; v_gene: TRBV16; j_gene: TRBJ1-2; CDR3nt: TGTGCCAGCAGCCACCGAACAGGGGGCTATGGCTACACCTTC; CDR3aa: CASSHRTGGYGYTF
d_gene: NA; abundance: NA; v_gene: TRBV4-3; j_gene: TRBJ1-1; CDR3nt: TGCGCCAGCAGCCAAGATTTAGGGGTGAACACTGAAGCTTTCTTT; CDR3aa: CASSQDLGVNTEAFF